The 30 T cell receptor beta chains below come from one sample, sequenced in a study of T cell responses to AZD1222 COVID-19 vaccine. Some clones are missing from TCRdb's copy, which holds only in-frame ones; the method was immunoSEQ multiplex PCR. The sample yields around 100,000 clones, around 94% seen once. This specimen consisted of peripheral blood, obtained on day 0 of AZD1222 vaccination. Every receptor here comes from an adult in good health.

The rearrangement uses TRBV18 and TRBJ1-2, with 7 bases lining up with TRBD1. This CDR3 has 14 residues. Germline loops: CDR1 KGHSH, CDR2 LQKENI. V lost 6 bases, J lost 6 bases, and 10 bases stayed unmatched. DNA of the CDR3: TGTGCCAGCTCCTCCACAGGGGAGGCCCATGGCTACACCTTC. Amino acid sequence: CASSSTGEAHGYTF. Based on the CDR3 plus reference TRBV18 and TRBJ1-2, the full variable domain is NAGVMQNPRHLVRRRGQEARLRCSPMKGHSHVYWYRQLPEEGLKFMVYLQKENIIDESGMPKERFSAEFPKEGPSILRIQQVVRGDSAAYFCASSSTGEAHGYTFGSGTRLTVV.

The chain employs TRBV7-3 and TRBJ1-3; weak D call: TRBD1 (5 bases). There are 13 residues in the CDR3. The V gene lost 4 bases and the J gene lost 6 bases, with 10 bases spanning the gap. Germline loops: CDR1 SGHTA, CDR2 FQGTGA. The CDR3 loop reads CASSSGPSNTIYF. In nucleotides, the CDR3 is TGTGCCAGCAGCTCAGGGCCGTCAAACACCATATATTTT.

This sequence joins TRBV7-9 and TRBJ1-4, with D hard to call. The CDR3 has 16 amino acids. Deletions cut 1 base from V and 4 bases from J, with 13 bases between. CDR1 and CDR2 (germline): SEHNR, FQNEAQ (reference sequence). CDR3 coding DNA: TGTGCCAGCAGCTTAGGCCACAGCCCTATTAATGAAAAACTGTTTTTT. Its translation is CASSLGHSPINEKLFF.

The genes are TRBV6-6 and TRBJ1-2, with a tentative D call TRBD1 (5 bases). Germline CDR1 and CDR2: MNHNY and SVGAGI (reference sequence). The CDR3 sequence is 13 residues long. Trimming removed 0 bases at V and 7 bases at J, with 9 bases between. The CDR3 spells CASSYSPGGGYTF. The DNA for the CDR3 is TGTGCCAGCAGTTACTCGCCCGGGGGTGGCTACACCTTC.

J is TRBJ1-5 and V is TRBV14; D remains ambiguous. The CDR3 has 13 residues. Trimming shortened V by 0 bases and J by 6 bases, and 6 bases separated the two germline ends. Per germline, CDR1 SGHDN and CDR2 FVKESK. The CDR3 here is CASSQDGGQPQHF. The CDR3 region has the DNA TGTGCCAGCAGCCAAGACGGTGGTCAGCCCCAGCATTTT.

The CDR3 bases are TGTGCCAGTAGTATAGTGGGATACGAGCAGTACTTC. This encodes CASSIVGYEQYF. The chain is built from TRBV19 and TRBJ2-7, with D uncertain. CDR1 and CDR2 (germline): LNHDA, SQIVND (reference sequence). The V end was cut by 1 base, the J end by 4 bases, with 5 bases between. There are 12 residues in the CDR3.

A single count supports this clone. This sequence joins TRBV28 and TRBJ1-6; D unclear. Germline CDR1 MDHEN, CDR2 SYDVKM. The CDR3 extends over 14 amino acids. The V gene lost 2 bases and the J gene lost 12 bases, with 14 bases spanning the gap. In nucleotides, the CDR3 is TGTGCCAGCAGTTTAGCTTCGAGTCCTCGACCCCTCCACTTT. Protein sequence: CASSLASSPRPLHF.

The rearrangement links TRBV28 to TRBJ2-7, with 7 positions matching TRBD1. CDR1 and CDR2 (germline): MDHEN, SYDVKM. The J segment lost 0 bases and the V segment lost 6 bases, leaving 8 bases of the junction unmatched. The CDR3 runs to 15 residues. The chain's CDR3 is CASRPPGQFSYEQYF. DNA of the CDR3: TGTGCCAGCAGACCCCCGGGACAGTTCTCCTACGAGCAGTACTTC.

This chain uses TRBV3-1 (or the pseudogene TRBV3-2) with TRBJ1-2; D is undetermined. This CDR3 region has 13 residues. Germline V CDR1 and CDR2: LGHDT, YNNKEL (reference sequence). Deletions cut 0 bases from V and 9 bases from J, with 11 bases between. Written as DNA, the CDR3 is TGTGCCAGCAGCCAAGAGGGCAGGTCGCGCTACACCTTC. Translation: CASSQEGRSRYTF.

The CDR3 coding sequence is TGCGCCAGCAGAAGAACCGGGACAGGGGGCGAAACAAGCTCTGGAAACACCATATATTTT. This sequence encodes CASRRTGTGGETSSGNTIYF. The rearrangement uses TRBV5-1 and TRBJ1-3; 12 nucleotides line up with TRBD1. The CDR3 is made up of 20 amino acids. Germline CDR1 is SGHRS and CDR2 is YFSETQ. The junction had 15 bases not matched to a gene; V was cut back by 5 bases and J by 0 bases.

The chain uses TRBV19 and TRBJ1-2; D ambiguous. V was shortened by 3 bases and J by 2 bases, with 10 bases between the two germline ends. The CDR3 is 14 residues long. CDR1 is LNHDA and CDR2 is SQIVND in the germline V gene (reference sequence). CDR3 bases: TGTGCCAGTAGTATGACGGGCTTGAACTATGGCTACACCTTC. It is translated as CASSMTGLNYGYTF. Looking up the rest from reference TRBV19 and TRBJ1-2 gives the full variable domain: DGGITQSPKYLFRKEGQNVTLSCEQNLNHDAMYWYRQDPGQGLRLIYYSQIVNDFQKGDIAEGYSVSREKKESFPLTVTSAQKNPTAFYLCASSMTGLNYGYTFGSGTRLTVV.

The count of this clone is one. This sequence joins TRBV7-2 and TRBJ2-1, with D perhaps matching TRBD2 (7 bases). The CDR3 totals 15 residues. Per germline, CDR1 SGHTA and CDR2 FQGNSA. V lost 2 bases, J lost 6 bases, and 14 bases lay in between. This CDR3 reads CASSLYTGGLNEQFF. The CDR3 bases are TGTGCCAGCAGCTTATATACGGGGGGCCTCAATGAGCAGTTCTTC. The entire variable domain, with the rest obtained from reference TRBV7-2 and TRBJ2-1, is as follows: GAGVSQSPSNKVTEKGKDVELRCDPISGHTALYWYRQSLGQGLEFLIYFQGNSAPDKSGLPSDRFSAERTGGSVSTLTIQRTQQEDSAVYLCASSLYTGGLNEQFFGPGTRLTVL.

The chain carries TRBV19 and TRBJ1-1; D ambiguous. Between the trimmed V and J ends, which lost 5 bases and 1 base, there was a span of 8 bases. The CDR3 contains 13 residues. In germline, CDR1 is LNHDA, CDR2 SQIVND (reference sequence). Here the CDR3 DNA reads TGTGCCAGTAGTGATAAACCGAACACTGAAGCTTTCTTT. Translation gives CASSDKPNTEAFF.

The genes are TRBV7-2 and TRBJ2-7; D could derive from TRBD1 or TRBD2 (6 bases each). V gave up 6 bases and J gave up 5 bases, with 20 bases separating them. The germline V gene has CDR1 SGHTA and CDR2 FQGNSA. The CDR3 length is 15 residues. CDR3 sequence reads: CASSPRLGGQNEQYF. The CDR3, as DNA: TGTGCCAGCAGTCCCCGCTTAGGGGGGCAAAACGAGCAGTACTTC.

This clone showed up just once. V is TRBV11-1 and J is TRBJ1-1; D unresolved. V lost 0 bases and J lost 6, with 5 bases in between. CDR3 length: 12 amino acids. CDR1 SGHAT and CDR2 FQDESV come from the germline V gene (reference sequence). The CDR3 DNA follows: TGTGCCAGCAGCTTAGCGCGAGCTGAAGCTTTCTTT. Translation gives CASSLARAEAFF.

The chain recombines TRBV4-2 with TRBJ1-1; maybe TRBD1 (5 bases). Trimming shortened V by 1 base and J by 7 bases, and 10 bases separated the two germline ends. CDR1 is LGHNA and CDR2 is YNFKEQ in the germline V gene. The CDR3 totals 13 residues. The CDR3 sequence is CASSQVQELEAFF. DNA for the CDR3: TGTGCCAGCAGCCAAGTACAGGAACTTGAAGCTTTCTTT.

The V call is TRBV19, the J call TRBJ1-1; D might be TRBD1 (5 bases). The ends were cut back, 7 bases at V and 3 bases at J, with 9 bases in the middle. The CDR3 is 12 residues long. Germline V gene lookup returns CDR1 LNHDA and CDR2 SQIVND (reference sequence). The CDR3 reads CASTWGDTEAFF. The CDR3 region has the DNA TGTGCCAGTACCTGGGGGGACACTGAAGCTTTCTTT.

The genes are TRBV6-5 and TRBJ2-7; D not resolved. Germline V gives CDR1 MNHEY, CDR2 SVGAGI. V was trimmed by 0 bases and J by 5 bases, leaving 8 bases between them. CDR3 length: 13 residues. The CDR3 sequence is CASSYSTGNEQYF. The CDR3 bases are TGTGCCAGCAGTTACTCGACGGGTAACGAGCAGTACTTC.

The gene calls are TRBV6-5 and TRBJ2-7; the match to TRBD2 covers 8 bases. The CDR3 length is 15 residues. Trimming cost V 0 bases and J 0 bases; bases outside gene matches: 1. In germline, CDR1 is MNHEY, CDR2 SVGAGI. The CDR3 nucleotides are TGTGCCAGCAGTTACTCCGGGAGGGCCTCCTACGAGCAGTACTTC. Its translation is CASSYSGRASYEQYF.

The chain couples TRBV7-8 to TRBJ1-1, with 10 bases matching TRBD1. J gave up 7 bases and V 4 bases, and 6 bases lay outside the gene matches. The CDR3 is made up of 14 amino acids. CDR1 SGHVS and CDR2 FQNEAQ come from the germline V gene. This CDR3 reads CASSSAGQGGEAFF. DNA for the CDR3: TGTGCCAGCAGCTCCGCCGGACAGGGGGGTGAAGCTTTCTTT.

The genes are TRBV11-2 and TRBJ2-7; no clear D. CDR1 and CDR2 (germline): SGHAT, FQNNGV. V dropped 5 bases and J dropped 0 bases, with 8 bases sitting between them. The CDR3 totals 13 residues. The CDR3 here is CASSQISSYEQYF. The CDR3 region has the DNA TGTGCCAGCAGCCAAATTAGCTCCTACGAGCAGTACTTC.

This sequence joins TRBV4-1 and TRBJ2-3; no reliable D call. V shed 1 base and J shed 2 bases, with 13 bases lying between them. The CDR3 is 16 residues long. Germline lookup yields CDR1 MGHRA and CDR2 YSYEKL. CDR3 in amino acids: CASSQGAVRNTDTQYF. The CDR3 DNA reads TGCGCCAGCAGCCAAGGGGCGGTTCGAAACACAGATACGCAGTATTTT.

The V call is TRBV6-5, the J call TRBJ1-2; TRBD1 might be the D (5 bases). The V gene lost 8 bases and the J gene lost 3 bases, with 16 bases spanning the gap. The CDR3 sequence is 14 residues long. Germline CDR1 and CDR2: MNHEY and SVGAGI. CDR3 sequence (DNA): TGTGCCAGCTATCAGACGGCGACAGACTATGGCTACACCTTC. This sequence encodes CASYQTATDYGYTF.

The rearrangement links TRBV6-5 to TRBJ1-5; 10 bases align to TRBD1. The germline CDR1 and CDR2 sequences are MNHEY and SVGAGI. The CDR3 has 14 residues. V lost 5 bases and J lost 6; bases outside the gene matches: 4. CDR3 in DNA: TGTGCCAGCAGTACGGACAGGGGGATTCAGCCCCAGCATTTT. Residues: CASSTDRGIQPQHF.

Sample share makes this clone medium-sized (0.01 to 0.1%). This chain joins TRBV6-5 and TRBJ2-5, with 11 bases that match TRBD2. CDR1 MNHEY and CDR2 SVGAGI come from the germline V gene. The CDR3 loop spans 15 amino acids. V shed 7 bases and J 5 bases; nucleotides not matched to a gene: 9. Here the CDR3 reads CASNRLAGGGETQYF. The CDR3 DNA sequence: TGTGCCAGCAATAGGCTAGCGGGGGGAGGGGAGACCCAGTACTTC.

This clone was detected only once. This chain uses TRBV19 with TRBJ2-7; 8 positions match TRBD1. With V trimmed by 6 bases and J by 0 bases, 7 bases remained unmatched. Per the germline V gene, CDR1 is LNHDA and CDR2 is SQIVND (reference sequence). There are 15 residues in the CDR3. The CDR3 DNA reads as TGTGCCAGTAGCTTTGGACAGGGCCTCTCCTACGAGCAGTACTTC. This codes for CASSFGQGLSYEQYF.

V gene TRBV5-6 combines with J gene TRBJ2-1, with a tentative D call TRBD2 (5 bases). The CDR3 has 15 amino acids. CDR1 is SGHDT, CDR2 YYEEEE, per germline. Trimming left V 4 bases short and J 0 bases short, with 11 bases between. CDR3 nucleotides: TGTGCCAGCAGCAGGGAGCGGAACTCCTACAATGAGCAGTTCTTC. Translating it yields CASSRERNSYNEQFF. Full variable domain (remainder filled in from reference TRBV5-6 and TRBJ2-1): DAGVTQSPTHLIKTRGQQVTLRCSPKSGHDTVSWYQQALGQGPQFIFQYYEEEERQRGNFPDRFSGHQFPNYSSELNVNALLLGDSALYLCASSRERNSYNEQFFGPGTRLTVL.

The V call is TRBV9, the J call TRBJ2-6; unclear D gene. This CDR3 region has 16 residues. V gave up 0 bases and J gave up 0 bases, with 7 bases separating them. CDR1 is SGDLS and CDR2 is YYNGEE in the germline V gene. CDR3 sequence reads: CASSVDLDSGANVLTF. In nucleotides, the CDR3 is TGTGCCAGCAGCGTAGATTTGGACTCTGGGGCCAACGTCCTGACTTTC.

This rearrangement joins TRBV7-2 to TRBJ2-5, with 9 bases aligning to TRBD2. The CDR3 contains 19 residues. Germline CDR1 is SGHTA and CDR2 is FQGNSA. J gave up 2 bases and V 1 base, and 14 bases lay outside the gene matches. Here the CDR3 reads CASSLVPLAGSLQQETQYF. The CDR3 DNA is TGTGCCAGCAGCTTAGTACCGCTAGCGGGAAGCCTCCAACAAGAGACCCAGTACTTC. Drawing the rest from reference TRBV7-2 and TRBJ2-5, the complete variable domain is GAGVSQSPSNKVTEKGKDVELRCDPISGHTALYWYRQSLGQGLEFLIYFQGNSAPDKSGLPSDRFSAERTGGSVSTLTIQRTQQEDSAVYLCASSLVPLAGSLQQETQYFGPGTRLLVL.

CDR3 nucleotide sequence: TGTGCCAGCAGCGTAACTAGCGGGGGCCCCGGTGATGAGCAGTTCTTC. It specifies CASSVTSGGPGDEQFF. The genes are TRBV9 and TRBJ2-1, with 11 bases identical to TRBD2. CDR1 SGDLS and CDR2 YYNGEE come from the germline V gene. This CDR3 has 16 amino acids. V was pared by 1 base and J by 8 bases, with 8 bases of the junction left unmatched.